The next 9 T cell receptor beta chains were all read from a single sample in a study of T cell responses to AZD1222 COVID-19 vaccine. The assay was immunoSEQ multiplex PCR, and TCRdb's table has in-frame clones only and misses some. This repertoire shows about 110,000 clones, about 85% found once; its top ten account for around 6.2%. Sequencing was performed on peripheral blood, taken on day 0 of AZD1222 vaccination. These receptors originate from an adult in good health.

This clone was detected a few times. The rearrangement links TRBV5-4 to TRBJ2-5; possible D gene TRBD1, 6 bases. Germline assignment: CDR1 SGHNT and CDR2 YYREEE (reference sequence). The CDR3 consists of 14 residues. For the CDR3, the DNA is TGTGCAGTCATGGGCAGGGGTGGATCGGAGACCCAGTACTTC. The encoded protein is CAVMGRGGSETQYF.

CDR3 sequence reads: CASSRGAGVPYEQYF. The CDR3 nucleotides are TGTGCCAGCAGTCGGGGGGCGGGGGTTCCCTACGAGCAGTACTTC. The chain carries TRBV27 and TRBJ2-7; tentative D call: TRBD2 (7 bases). The germline gives CDR1 MNHEY, CDR2 SMNVEV (reference sequence). V was clipped by 5 bases and J by 2 bases, with 16 bases between them. CDR3 size: 15 residues.

CDR3 in DNA: TGTGCCAGCAGTTTGGTAGGGATGGGCACCGGGGAGCTGTTTTTT. It is translated as CASSLVGMGTGELFF. The chain has TRBV27 and TRBJ2-2, with D hard to call. V was clipped by 3 bases and J by 4 bases, with 12 bases between them. This CDR3 spans 15 amino acids. Germline lookup yields CDR1 MNHEY and CDR2 SMNVEV (reference sequence).

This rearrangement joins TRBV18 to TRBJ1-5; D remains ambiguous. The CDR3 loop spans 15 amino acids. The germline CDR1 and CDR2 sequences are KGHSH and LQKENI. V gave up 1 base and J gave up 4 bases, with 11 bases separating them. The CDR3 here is CASSPQAVTNQPQHF. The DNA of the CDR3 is TGTGCCAGCTCACCACAGGCGGTAACAAATCAGCCCCAGCATTTT. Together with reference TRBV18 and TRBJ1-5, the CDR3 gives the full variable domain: NAGVMQNPRHLVRRRGQEARLRCSPMKGHSHVYWYRQLPEEGLKFMVYLQKENIIDESGMPKERFSAEFPKEGPSILRIQQVVRGDSAAYFCASSPQAVTNQPQHFGDGTRLSIL.

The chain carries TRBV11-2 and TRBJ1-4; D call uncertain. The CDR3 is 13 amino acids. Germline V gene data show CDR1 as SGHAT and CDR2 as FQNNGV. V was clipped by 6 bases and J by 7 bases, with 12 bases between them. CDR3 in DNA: TGTGCCAGCAGACTTGTGCCAGGTGAAAAACTGTTTTTT. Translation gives CASRLVPGEKLFF.

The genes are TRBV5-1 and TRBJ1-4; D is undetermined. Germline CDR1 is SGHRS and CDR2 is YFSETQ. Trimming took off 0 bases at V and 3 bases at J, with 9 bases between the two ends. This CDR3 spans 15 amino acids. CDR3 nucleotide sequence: TGCGCCAGCAGCTTGGCCGGACCGGCTAATGAAAAACTGTTTTTT. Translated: CASSLAGPANEKLFF.

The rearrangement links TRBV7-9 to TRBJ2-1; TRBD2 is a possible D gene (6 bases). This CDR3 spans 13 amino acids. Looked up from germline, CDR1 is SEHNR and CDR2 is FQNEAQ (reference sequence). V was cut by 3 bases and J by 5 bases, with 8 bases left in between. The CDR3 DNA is TGTGCCAGCAGCTTGACTAGAGACAATGAGCAGTTCTTC. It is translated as CASSLTRDNEQFF.

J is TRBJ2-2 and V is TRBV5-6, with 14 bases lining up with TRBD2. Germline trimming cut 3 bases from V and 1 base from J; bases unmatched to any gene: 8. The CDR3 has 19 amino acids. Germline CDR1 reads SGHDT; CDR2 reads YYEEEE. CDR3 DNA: TGTGCCAGCAGCTCCGGACTAGCGGGGGGCCTTCAGAACACCGGGGAGCTGTTTTTT. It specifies CASSSGLAGGLQNTGELFF.

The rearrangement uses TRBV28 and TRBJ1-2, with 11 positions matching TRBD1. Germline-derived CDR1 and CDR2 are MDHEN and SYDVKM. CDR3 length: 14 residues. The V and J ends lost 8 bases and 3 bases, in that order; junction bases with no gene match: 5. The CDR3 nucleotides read TGTGCCAGCGAACCGGGACAGGGGGACTATGGCTACACCTTC. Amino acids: CASEPGQGDYGYTF.